These 12 T cell receptor beta chains were sequenced from one sample in a study of T cell repertoires in cytomegalovirus infection. The antigens for these receptors are not known. TCRdb reprocessed the reads via MiXCR and lists one record per CDR3 protein. The repertoire includes 450,000 to 550,000 distinct CDR3 sequences, about 44% of them detected once, and about 45% sits in the top ten. Sequenced material: cultured PBMCs, taken from culture after CMV antigen stimulation. These receptors were taken from a human donor in good health (CMV status not recorded). Some clones in this sample may be carry-over from other donors' samples.

This clonotype was counted between two and nine times. V usage is TRBV7-9 and J usage is TRBJ1-1, with D maybe TRBD1 (6 bases). The germline V and J ends were trimmed by 4 bases and 1 base, with 10 bases remaining between them. CDR1 SEHNR and CDR2 FQNEAQ come from the germline V gene (reference sequence). The CDR3 length is 14 residues. The CDR3 loop reads CASSWGQQNTEAFF. DNA of the CDR3: TGTGCCAGCAGCTGGGGACAACAGAACACTGAAGCTTTCTTT.

This clonotype came up a few times. The chain is built from TRBV6-5 and TRBJ2-3; D remains ambiguous. CDR1 MNHEY and CDR2 SVGAGI come from the germline V gene. The CDR3 is 13 residues long. Trimming removed 6 bases from V and 1 base from J, with 8 bases in between. CDR3 loop: CASRTQGTDTQYF. In DNA form, the CDR3 reads TGTGCCAGCAGAACTCAGGGCACAGATACGCAGTATTTT.

Details on this clonotype: This is likely a read error, given that the CDR3 carries no conserved phenylalanine or tryptophan at its end. The rearrangement uses TRBV9 and TRBJ2-3; D could derive from TRBD1 or TRBD2 (6 bases each). The germline V gene encodes CDR1 SGDLS and CDR2 YYNGEE. V dropped 2 bases and J dropped 6 bases, with 16 bases sitting between them. The CDR3 has 15 amino acids. As DNA, the CDR3 is TGTGCCAGCAGCGTGGGGGCGGGGCGTGGGGATACGCAGTATTTG. Translated: CASSVGAGRGDTQYL.

The CDR3 DNA reads as TGTGCCGGTCAGACGGGCCGCGGGGATGAAAAACTGTTTTTT. Protein sequence: CAGQTGRGDEKLFF. This sequence joins TRBV2 and TRBJ1-4; D not certain. This CDR3 comprises 14 residues. Trimming shortened V by 11 bases and J by 6 bases, and 19 bases separated the two germline ends. Germline V lookup: CDR1 SNHLY, CDR2 FYNNEI. Looking up the rest from reference TRBV2 and TRBJ1-4 gives the full variable domain: EPEVTQTPSHQVTQMGQEVILRCVPISNHLYFYWYRQILGQKVEFLVSFYNNEISEKSEIFDDQFSVERPDGSNFTLKIRSTKLEDSAMYFCAGQTGRGDEKLFFGSGTQLSVL.

V gene TRBV12-3 or TRBV12-4 combines with J gene TRBJ2-5; D may be TRBD1 or TRBD2 (6 bases each). The germline V and J ends were trimmed by 5 bases and 1 base, with 20 bases remaining between them. This CDR3 spans 17 amino acids. DNA for the CDR3: TGTGCCAGCAGTCGGGCGGGCCCGGGGGCAACCCAAGAGACCCAGTACTTC. Amino acids: CASSRAGPGATQETQYF.

There are a few counts of this clonotype. V gene TRBV7-8 combines with J gene TRBJ2-1; the match to TRBD1 covers 10 bases. There are 15 residues in the CDR3. J gave up 9 bases and V 5 bases, and 10 bases lay outside the gene matches. Germline CDR1 and CDR2: SGHVS and FQNEAQ. CDR3 sequence (DNA): TGTGCCAGCAGCGCTAGGAGGACAGGGGGTAGTGAGCAGTTCTTC. This codes for CASSARRTGGSEQFF.

The gene calls are TRBV9 and TRBJ2-2, with D possibly TRBD2 on 5 matching bases. The CDR3 is made up of 17 amino acids. Germline CDR1 and CDR2: SGDLS and YYNGEE. V dropped 3 bases and J dropped 5 bases, with 20 bases sitting between them. The CDR3 protein is CASSASSLGPGTGELFF. The CDR3 nucleotides read TGTGCCAGCAGCGCGAGCTCTCTGGGCCCGGGGACCGGGGAGCTGTTTTTT.

The chain combines TRBV19 with TRBJ2-5; D ambiguous. Trimming removed 9 bases from V and 5 bases from J, with 7 bases in between. The CDR3 extends over 10 amino acids. CDR1 is LNHDA and CDR2 is SQIVND in the germline V gene (reference sequence). The CDR3 region is CASGTETQYF. The CDR3 nucleotides are TGTGCCAGCGGTACGGAGACCCAGTACTTC.

The table lists this clonotype with a few counts. The chain has TRBV7-6 and TRBJ2-3; D gene ambiguous. The CDR3 length is 14 residues. V lost 2 bases to trimming and J lost 0 bases, with 6 bases between them. Germline V gene sequence: CDR1 SGHVS, CDR2 FNYEAQ. CDR3 amino acids: CASSLRPSTDTQYF. CDR3 DNA: TGTGCCAGCAGCTTAAGGCCAAGCACAGATACGCAGTATTTT. The full variable domain, completed using reference TRBV7-6 and TRBJ2-3, is GAGVSQSPRYKVTKRGQDVALRCDPISGHVSLYWYRQALGQGPEFLTYFNYEAQQDKSGLPNDRFSAERPEGSISTLTIQRTEQRDSAMYRCASSLRPSTDTQYFGPGTRLTVL.

The chain links TRBV20-1 to TRBJ1-4; 7 nucleotides agree with TRBD1. Germline CDR1 and CDR2: DFQATT and SNEGSKA (reference sequence). The CDR3 loop spans 14 amino acids. J gave up 6 bases and V 0 bases, and 4 bases lay outside the gene matches. The CDR3 DNA follows: TGCAGTGCTAGAGATACAGGGGTCCATGAAAAACTGTTTTTT. This sequence encodes CSARDTGVHEKLFF.

This rearrangement joins TRBV7-2 to TRBJ2-1; 7 nucleotides match TRBD2. CDR3 length equals 15 residues. Germline V gene sequence: CDR1 SGHTA, CDR2 FQGNSA. The junction had 12 bases not matched to a gene; V was cut back by 5 bases and J by 8 bases. The CDR3 sequence is CASSPLGGAGYEQFF. CDR3 bases: TGTGCCAGCAGCCCCCTGGGAGGGGCCGGGTATGAGCAGTTCTTC. Full variable domain (outside the CDR3, taken from reference TRBV7-2 and TRBJ2-1): GAGVSQSPSNKVTEKGKDVELRCDPISGHTALYWYRQSLGQGLEFLIYFQGNSAPDKSGLPSDRFSAERTGGSVSTLTIQRTQQEDSAVYLCASSPLGGAGYEQFFGPGTRLTVL.

V usage is TRBV7-2 and J usage is TRBJ2-7, with D perhaps TRBD1 (5 bases). CDR3 length equals 14 residues. Trimming pared 2 bases from V and 4 bases from J, leaving 12 bases between. Germline V CDR1 and CDR2: SGHTA, FQGNSA. CDR3 amino acids: CASSLSRAGYEQYF. The CDR3 DNA sequence: TGTGCCAGCAGCTTATCCAGGGCAGGGTACGAGCAGTACTTC.